Listed below are T cell receptor beta chains from one sample, sequenced in a study of cytomegalovirus exposure and HLA in healthy donors. TCRdb's copy holds only in-frame clones and misses some; the assay was immunoSEQ multiplex PCR. This sample has 140,000 to 150,000 clones; approximately 70% occur once, and the top ten carry under 2.5%. The sample was PBMCs. Receptor source: an older woman in good health and CMV-seropositive. Each CDR3 is given with its conserved first and last residue. A D gene is named only where the DNA matches it firmly. Clone size, where shown, is once, few, many, or a class for clones that have expanded.

D gene: NA; J gene: TRBJ1-5; CDR3 length: 13; V gene: TRBV6-4; clone size: NA; CDR3 protein: CASSLAPNQPQHF; CDR3 DNA: TGTGCCAGCAGTCTGGCCCCCAATCAGCCCCAGCATTTT
D gene: NA; J gene: TRBJ2-3; CDR3 length: 15; V gene: TRBV7-9; clone size: few; CDR3 protein: CASSPAGQGGDTQYF; CDR3 DNA: TGTGCCAGCAGCCCGGCGGGGCAGGGAGGAGATACGCAGTATTTT
D gene: NA; J gene: TRBJ2-7; CDR3 length: 12; V gene: TRBV5-1; clone size: NA; CDR3 protein: CASSLPSGEQYF; CDR3 DNA: TGCGCCAGCAGCTTGCCATCCGGGGAGCAGTACTTC
D gene: TRBD1; J gene: TRBJ2-5; CDR3 length: 14; V gene: TRBV5-1; clone size: NA; CDR3 protein: CASSRGQAKETQYF; CDR3 DNA: TGCGCCAGCAGCAGGGGACAGGCTAAAGAGACCCAGTACTTC
D gene: NA; J gene: TRBJ1-2; CDR3 length: 15; V gene: TRBV14; clone size: NA; CDR3 protein: CASSQLLGAPGGYTF; CDR3 DNA: TGTGCCAGCAGCCAATTACTTGGCGCCCCGGGAGGCTACACCTTC
D gene: NA; J gene: TRBJ1-1; CDR3 length: 14; V gene: TRBV28; clone size: NA; CDR3 protein: CASPSEGQNTEAFF; CDR3 DNA: TGTGCCAGCCCCTCGGAGGGGCAGAACACTGAAGCTTTCTTT
D gene: NA; J gene: TRBJ2-1; CDR3 length: 15; V gene: TRBV5-1; clone size: NA; CDR3 protein: CASSPATGPGGEQFF; CDR3 DNA: TGCGCCAGCAGCCCCGCTACGGGACCCGGGGGTGAGCAGTTCTTC
D gene: NA; J gene: TRBJ1-5; CDR3 length: 14; V gene: TRBV27; clone size: once; CDR3 protein: CASSIQGGNQPQHF; CDR3 DNA: TGTGCCAGCAGTATACAGGGAGGGAATCAGCCCCAGCATTTT
D gene: TRBD1; J gene: TRBJ1-2; CDR3 length: 13; V gene: TRBV30; clone size: NA; CDR3 protein: CAWDLQGDLGYTF; CDR3 DNA: TGTGCCTGGGATCTACAGGGGGATCTCGGCTACACCTTC
D gene: TRBD1; J gene: TRBJ2-1; CDR3 length: 16; V gene: TRBV27; clone size: NA; CDR3 protein: CASSSPLPGQYNEQFF; CDR3 DNA: TGTGCCAGCAGTTCACCCCTTCCGGGACAGTACAATGAGCAGTTCTTC
D gene: NA; J gene: TRBJ1-2; CDR3 length: 14; V gene: TRBV5-4; clone size: once; CDR3 protein: CASRGGGSNYGYTF; CDR3 DNA: TGTGCCAGCAGGGGCGGGGGGTCGAACTATGGCTACACCTTC
D gene: TRBD1; J gene: TRBJ2-7; CDR3 length: 12; V gene: TRBV5-1; clone size: NA; CDR3 protein: CASSQGAYEQYF; CDR3 DNA: TGCGCCAGCAGCCAGGGGGCGTACGAGCAGTACTTC
D gene: NA; J gene: TRBJ1-2; CDR3 length: 13; V gene: TRBV29-1; clone size: NA; CDR3 protein: CSVEGRSPGGYTF; CDR3 DNA: TGCAGCGTTGAAGGCAGAAGCCCGGGGGGCTACACCTTC
D gene: TRBD2; J gene: TRBJ2-1; CDR3 length: 15; V gene: TRBV6-5; clone size: NA; CDR3 protein: CASSRGTSGTNEQFF; CDR3 DNA: TGTGCCAGCAGTCGCGGGACTAGCGGGACCAATGAGCAGTTCTTC
D gene: NA; J gene: TRBJ2-7; CDR3 length: 13; V gene: TRBV2; clone size: NA; CDR3 protein: CASRSSALGEQYF; CDR3 DNA: TGTGCCAGCAGGTCTAGCGCGCTAGGCGAGCAGTACTTC
D gene: TRBD1; J gene: TRBJ1-1; CDR3 length: 13; V gene: TRBV11-1; clone size: NA; CDR3 protein: CASSDRVHTEAFF; CDR3 DNA: TGTGCCAGCAGCGACAGGGTACACACTGAAGCTTTCTTT
D gene: NA; J gene: TRBJ2-7; CDR3 length: 16; V gene: TRBV21-1; clone size: NA; CDR3 protein: CASSKNLAGEAYEQYF; CDR3 DNA: TGTGCCAGCAGCAAAAATCTAGCGGGAGAAGCCTACGAGCAGTACTTC
D gene: TRBD1; J gene: TRBJ1-1; CDR3 length: 13; V gene: TRBV29-1; clone size: NA; CDR3 protein: CSVTTGNIPEAFF; CDR3 DNA: TGCAGCGTTACGACAGGGAATATACCTGAAGCTTTCTTT
D gene: TRBD1; J gene: TRBJ2-7; CDR3 length: 12; V gene: TRBV7-8; clone size: NA; CDR3 protein: CASGRTGYEQYF; CDR3 DNA: TGTGCCAGCGGGCGGACAGGATACGAGCAGTACTTC
D gene: TRBD1; J gene: TRBJ1-1; CDR3 length: 14; V gene: TRBV27; clone size: NA; CDR3 protein: CASSFRGLWGEAFF; CDR3 DNA: TGTGCCAGCAGTTTCAGGGGGCTGTGGGGTGAAGCTTTCTTT
D gene: TRBD2; J gene: TRBJ2-1; CDR3 length: 15; V gene: TRBV28; clone size: NA; CDR3 protein: CASTGLAGARDEQFF; CDR3 DNA: TGTGCCAGCACGGGACTAGCGGGGGCCCGCGATGAGCAGTTCTTC
D gene: NA; J gene: TRBJ2-3; CDR3 length: 12; V gene: TRBV12-5; clone size: NA; CDR3 protein: CASGLSGDTQYF; CDR3 DNA: TGTGCTAGTGGTTTGTCGGGGGATACGCAGTATTTT
D gene: TRBD1; J gene: TRBJ2-7; CDR3 length: 13; V gene: TRBV5-1; clone size: NA; CDR3 protein: CASGWAGGYEQYF; CDR3 DNA: TGCGCCAGCGGATGGGCAGGGGGCTACGAGCAGTACTTC
D gene: TRBD1; J gene: TRBJ1-2; CDR3 length: 15; V gene: TRBV7-9; clone size: once; CDR3 protein: CASSLSQGATDGYTF; CDR3 DNA: TGTGCCAGCAGCTTATCACAGGGGGCAACCGATGGCTACACCTTC
D gene: NA; J gene: TRBJ1-5; CDR3 length: 17; V gene: TRBV4-1; clone size: NA; CDR3 protein: CASSQDSGTGYYQPQHF; CDR3 DNA: TGCGCCAGCAGCCAAGACTCCGGCACAGGGTACTACCAGCCCCAGCATTTT